The 28 T cell receptor beta chains given below trace back to one sample, sequenced in a study of technical replicates of blood from a few donors (dated by TCRdb to 2017 to 2019). Libraries were made using the immunoSEQ multiplex PCR assay. What TCRdb holds here is the immuneACCESS table cut down to in-frame rearrangements. Part of the clones is not present; checked against another copy, under half of the missing clones reflect an unresolved V gene, and the others are unexplained. Here the sample has tens of thousands of clones; approximately 97% occur a single time. The leading ten clones occupy approximately 0.21% of the sample. Sequencing was done on a sample of T cells isolated from PBMCs. These receptors were taken from a human donor in good health.

The rearrangement uses TRBV19 and TRBJ1-2, with D maybe TRBD1 (6 bases). The V gene's germline CDR1 is LNHDA and CDR2 SQIVND (reference sequence). This CDR3 spans 15 amino acids. V lost 6 bases to trimming and J lost 3 bases, with 17 bases between them. This CDR3 is CASRRTGSADYGYTF. The CDR3 DNA is TGTGCCAGTAGAAGAACAGGGAGTGCAGACTATGGCTACACCTTC. Full variable domain (rest looked up from reference TRBV19 and TRBJ1-2): DGGITQSPKYLFRKEGQNVTLSCEQNLNHDAMYWYRQDPGQGLRLIYYSQIVNDFQKGDIAEGYSVSREKKESFPLTVTSAQKNPTAFYLCASRRTGSADYGYTFGSGTRLTVV.

This chain connects TRBV28 to TRBJ2-7; 15 bases match TRBD2. CDR1 is MDHEN, CDR2 SYDVKM, per germline. This CDR3 comprises 19 residues. Unmatched junction bases numbered 12, after V lost 1 base and J lost 5 bases. The CDR3 coding sequence is TGTGCCAGCAGTTTATCCCTGGGACTAGCGGGAGGAAAAAGCCACGAGCAGTACTTC. Translating gives CASSLSLGLAGGKSHEQYF. Together with reference TRBV28 and TRBJ2-7, the CDR3 gives the full variable domain: DVKVTQSSRYLVKRTGEKVFLECVQDMDHENMFWYRQDPGLGLRLIYFSYDVKMKEKGDIPEGYSVSREKKERFSLILESASTNQTSMYLCASSLSLGLAGGKSHEQYFGPGTRLTVT.

The chain has TRBV27 and TRBJ1-1; no reliable D call. Germline V CDR1 and CDR2: MNHEY, SMNVEV (reference sequence). The CDR3 consists of 13 residues. Trimming took 3 bases from V and 1 from J, leaving 6 bases between them. The CDR3 DNA reads as TGTGCCAGCAGTTTCGCGTGGAACACTGAAGCTTTCTTT. It is translated as CASSFAWNTEAFF.

The genes are TRBV5-1 and TRBJ2-7; perhaps TRBD1 as D (5 bases). The CDR3 has 13 amino acids. CDR1 is SGHRS and CDR2 is YFSETQ in the germline V gene. Trimming pared 1 base from V and 5 bases from J, leaving 10 bases between. CDR3 amino acids: CASSLKGIDEQYF. The CDR3 DNA is TGCGCCAGCAGCTTGAAGGGGATAGACGAGCAGTACTTC.

The chain links TRBV6-6 to TRBJ2-7; D gene ambiguous. The CDR3 spans 13 residues. From germline, CDR1 is MNHNY and CDR2 SVGAGI (reference sequence). With 0 bases removed from V and 6 bases from J, the gap between germline ends came to 9 bases. The CDR3 coding sequence is TGTGCCAGCAGTTACTCGCCTAGTGGCGAGCAGTACTTC. Amino acid sequence: CASSYSPSGEQYF.

Only one count was recorded for this clone. The genes are TRBV7-9 and TRBJ2-2; unclear D gene. The germline V gene encodes CDR1 SEHNR and CDR2 FQNEAQ (reference sequence). This CDR3 comprises 18 residues. Trimming left V 2 bases short and J 0 bases short, with 16 bases between. This CDR3 is CASSLLRVPRTNTGELFF. The CDR3, as DNA: TGTGCCAGCAGCTTATTGCGTGTCCCGAGGACGAACACCGGGGAGCTGTTTTTT.

This clone occurred once. CDR3 in amino acids: CASSLEGKVDTQYF. Here the CDR3 DNA reads TGTGCCAGCAGCTTAGAGGGGAAAGTGGATACGCAGTATTTT. The chain uses TRBV7-8 and TRBJ2-3; TRBD1 is a possible D gene (5 bases). Looked up from germline, CDR1 is SGHVS and CDR2 is FQNEAQ. The V end was cut by 1 base, the J end by 6 bases, with 11 bases between. The CDR3 covers 14 residues.

The rearrangement uses TRBV4-1 and TRBJ1-2; no firm D call. CDR1 is MGHRA, CDR2 YSYEKL, per germline. The CDR3 is 17 amino acids. V gave up 3 bases and J gave up 6 bases, with 23 bases separating them. The CDR3 bases are TGCGCCAGCAGCCAGTCTCCAGAAAGGGAGGGAGGTCATGGCTACACCTTC. This codes for CASSQSPEREGGHGYTF.

The CDR3 DNA reads as TGCGCCAGCAGCTTGGGACAGGGCCCCAACGAGCAGTACTTC. Its protein is CASSLGQGPNEQYF. The chain couples TRBV5-1 to TRBJ2-7; 7 bases align to TRBD1. V shed 0 bases and J 5 bases; nucleotides not matched to a gene: 5. Per the germline V gene, CDR1 is SGHRS and CDR2 is YFSETQ. CDR3 length equals 14 residues.

The chain links TRBV5-4 to TRBJ2-5; 12 nucleotides align to TRBD2. CDR3 length: 19 residues. The V gene end was trimmed by 3 bases and the J gene end by 0 bases; junction bases not matched to a gene: 12. Germline values: CDR1 SGHNT, CDR2 YYREEE (reference sequence). The CDR3 nucleotides are TGTGCCAGCAGCTCCCGGAAAATGACTAGCGGGGGACACCAAGAGACCCAGTACTTC. This translates into CASSSRKMTSGGHQETQYF.

This chain uses TRBV7-9 with TRBJ2-3; D remains unclear. The ends were cut back, 5 bases at V and 0 bases at J, with 6 bases in the middle. This CDR3 region has 13 residues. The germline CDR1 and CDR2 sequences are SEHNR and FQNEAQ (reference sequence). The CDR3 spells CASSATSTDTQYF. The DNA for the CDR3 is TGTGCCAGCAGCGCCACTAGCACAGATACGCAGTATTTT.

This clone has a single count. The chain carries TRBV18 and TRBJ2-4; TRBD2 matches at 13 bases. V trimming: 6 bases; J trimming: 7 bases; junction bases outside the gene matches: 6. Germline CDR1 is KGHSH and CDR2 is LQKENI. The CDR3 runs 15 residues. This chain's CDR3 is CASSPRTSGSNIQYF. As DNA, the CDR3 is TGTGCCAGCTCCCCCAGGACTAGCGGGAGTAACATTCAGTACTTC.

Here the CDR3 DNA reads TGCGCCAGCAGCTCGGGCCTGAGACAGGGAGGCACTGAAGCTTTCTTT. Translating gives CASSSGLRQGGTEAFF. The rearrangement links TRBV4-1 to TRBJ1-1; 7 nucleotides match TRBD1. The length of the CDR3 is 16 residues. The germline V gene has CDR1 MGHRA and CDR2 YSYEKL. Trimming at V came to 5 bases and at J to 4 bases, leaving 13 bases not matched to a gene.

V gene TRBV7-9 combines with J gene TRBJ2-3; D remains ambiguous. The CDR3 is 12 residues long. Per the germline V gene, CDR1 is SEHNR and CDR2 is FQNEAQ (reference sequence). Trimming removed 2 bases from V and 2 bases from J, with 2 bases in between. CDR3 residues: CASSLYTDTQYF. CDR3 bases: TGTGCCAGCAGCTTATACACAGATACGCAGTATTTT. Together with reference TRBV7-9 and TRBJ2-3, the CDR3 gives the full variable domain: DTGVSQNPRHKITKRGQNVTFRCDPISEHNRLYWYRQTLGQGPEFLTYFQNEAQLEKSRLLSDRFSAERPKGSFSTLEIQRTEQGDSAMYLCASSLYTDTQYFGPGTRLTVL.

This chain connects TRBV2 to TRBJ1-2; possible D gene TRBD1, 6 bases. The CDR3 extends over 12 amino acids. CDR1 is SNHLY, CDR2 FYNNEI, per germline. The V end was cut by 11 bases, the J end by 6 bases, with 16 bases between. The CDR3 DNA sequence: TGTGCCCACTTGGGAGGGGGGCATGGCTACACCTTC. It specifies CAHLGGGHGYTF.

The chain recombines TRBV29-1 with TRBJ1-4; no clear D. Per the germline V gene, CDR1 is SQVTM and CDR2 is ANQGSEA. The CDR3 has 11 amino acids. The V end was cut by 0 bases, the J end by 14 bases, with 10 bases between. Here the CDR3 reads CSVEDQHSLFF. The CDR3 coding sequence is TGCAGCGTTGAAGATCAACATTCGCTGTTTTTT.

The J gene is TRBJ1-1, the V gene TRBV5-1, with TRBD1 matching over 8 bases. The V segment lost 4 bases and the J segment 0 bases; nucleotides outside the gene matches: 5. CDR3 length: 15 residues. The germline CDR1 and CDR2 sequences are SGHRS and YFSETQ. The CDR3, as DNA: TGCGCCAGCAGCCCGGGACAGGCCTTGAACACTGAAGCTTTCTTT. Its protein is CASSPGQALNTEAFF.

The V gene is TRBV6-6, the J gene TRBJ1-1; TRBD1 aligns across 7 bases. The length of the CDR3 is 16 residues. Losses at the gene ends were 0 bases for V and 1 base for J; bases not matched to a gene: 5. Germline V lookup: CDR1 MNHNY, CDR2 SVGAGI (reference sequence). In nucleotides, the CDR3 is TGTGCCAGCAGTTACTCGCCGGGACAGAGGAACACTGAAGCTTTCTTT. This codes for CASSYSPGQRNTEAFF.

V is TRBV7-7 and J is TRBJ2-5; D possibly corresponds to TRBD2 (6 bases). Trimming removed 5 bases at V and 0 bases at J, with 10 bases between. Germline CDR1 is SSHAT and CDR2 is FNYEAQ (reference sequence). The CDR3 runs 14 residues. In DNA, the CDR3 is TGTGCCAGCAGCGACGGGGGATACCAAGAGACCCAGTACTTC. This gives the protein CASSDGGYQETQYF.

V is TRBV4-2 and J is TRBJ1-2, with TRBD1 as a possible D gene (6 bases). Trimming stripped 0 bases from V and 8 bases from J, with 16 bases between. This CDR3 has 15 amino acids. Looked up from germline, CDR1 is LGHNA and CDR2 is YNFKEQ. CDR3 sequence (DNA): TGTGCCAGCAGCCAAGATCAAGGGGGATCGGGAGGCTACACCTTC. The encoded protein is CASSQDQGGSGGYTF.

This clone was counted once. The rearrangement uses TRBV15 and TRBJ2-7; no firm D call. The CDR3 has 16 residues. Germline CDR1 LNHNV, CDR2 YYDKDF (reference sequence). V dropped 0 bases and J dropped 2 bases, with 14 bases sitting between them. The CDR3 DNA reads TGTGCCACCAGCAGAGATACCACCGCTAGTACCTACGAGCAGTACTTC. As protein: CATSRDTTASTYEQYF.

CDR3 coding DNA: TGTGCTAGTGCCACGGGGGAGCGATCCTACAATGAGCAGTTCTTC. This gives the protein CASATGERSYNEQFF. The V gene is TRBV12-5, the J gene TRBJ2-1; a weak D match, TRBD2 (6 bases). Germline V gives CDR1 LGHNT, CDR2 FRNRAP. The CDR3 length is 15 residues. The V end lost 7 bases, the J end lost 1 base, and 14 bases lay between the germline ends.

The chain uses TRBV7-2 and TRBJ2-7; 8 bases map to TRBD1. Germline V gene sequence: CDR1 SGHTA, CDR2 FQGNSA. The CDR3 is 14 amino acids. J was trimmed by 5 bases and V by 5 bases; bases with no gene match: 8. This CDR3 is CASSRQGSTDEQYF. The CDR3 region has the DNA TGTGCCAGCAGCCGACAGGGGTCTACCGACGAGCAGTACTTC.

The chain has TRBV6-1 and TRBJ2-2; TRBD2 aligns across 7 bases. J was trimmed by 3 bases and V by 5 bases; bases with no gene match: 3. The CDR3 runs to 14 residues. CDR1 MNHNS and CDR2 SASEGT come from the germline V gene. This chain's CDR3 is CASSSGLHTGELFF. The CDR3 nucleotides read TGTGCCAGCAGTTCGGGACTACACACCGGGGAGCTGTTTTTT.

The chain joins TRBV7-9 to TRBJ1-2; 7 bases match TRBD1. The CDR3 has 13 residues. Germline V gene data show CDR1 as SEHNR and CDR2 as FQNEAQ (reference sequence). V trimming: 6 bases; J trimming: 5 bases; junction bases outside the gene matches: 6. CDR3 bases: TGTGCCAGCAGTTACGGACAGGATTATGGCTACACCTTC. It encodes CASSYGQDYGYTF. The full variable domain, rest sourced from reference TRBV7-9 and TRBJ1-2, is DTGVSQNPRHKITKRGQNVTFRCDPISEHNRLYWYRQTLGQGPEFLTYFQNEAQLEKSRLLSDRFSAERPKGSFSTLEIQRTEQGDSAMYLCASSYGQDYGYTFGSGTRLTVV.

The rearrangement links TRBV29-1 to TRBJ1-3, with TRBD1 as a possible D gene (5 bases). V was cut by 6 bases and J by 3 bases, with 12 bases left in between. The CDR3 contains 13 residues. Germline V CDR1 and CDR2: SQVTM, ANQGSEA. The CDR3, as DNA: TGCAGCGTCGTGGACACGAGTGGAAACACCATATATTTT. It is translated as CSVVDTSGNTIYF. Filled out from reference TRBV29-1 and TRBJ1-3, the complete variable domain reads SAVISQKPSRDICQRGTSLTIQCQVDSQVTMMFWYRQQPGQSLTLIATANQGSEATYESGFVIDKFPISRPNLTFSTLTVSNMSPEDSSIYLCSVVDTSGNTIYFGEGSWLTVV.

The chain has TRBV4-1 and TRBJ2-7; 16 nucleotides align to TRBD2. Losses at the gene ends were 2 bases for V and 5 bases for J; bases not matched to a gene: 3. The germline CDR1 and CDR2 sequences are MGHRA and YSYEKL. The CDR3 length is 16 residues. The CDR3 is CASSQWGTSGRDEQYF. CDR3 DNA sequence: TGCGCCAGCAGCCAATGGGGGACTAGCGGGAGGGACGAGCAGTACTTC.

CDR3 sequence: CASSQEGQGRNTIYF. The CDR3 region has the DNA TGCGCCAGCAGCCAAGAGGGACAGGGCAGGAACACCATATATTTT. The rearrangement joins TRBV4-1 to TRBJ1-3; 9 nucleotides agree with TRBD1. Trimming at V came to 0 bases and at J to 7 bases, leaving 4 bases not matched to a gene. The CDR3 totals 15 residues. The germline V gene has CDR1 MGHRA and CDR2 YSYEKL.